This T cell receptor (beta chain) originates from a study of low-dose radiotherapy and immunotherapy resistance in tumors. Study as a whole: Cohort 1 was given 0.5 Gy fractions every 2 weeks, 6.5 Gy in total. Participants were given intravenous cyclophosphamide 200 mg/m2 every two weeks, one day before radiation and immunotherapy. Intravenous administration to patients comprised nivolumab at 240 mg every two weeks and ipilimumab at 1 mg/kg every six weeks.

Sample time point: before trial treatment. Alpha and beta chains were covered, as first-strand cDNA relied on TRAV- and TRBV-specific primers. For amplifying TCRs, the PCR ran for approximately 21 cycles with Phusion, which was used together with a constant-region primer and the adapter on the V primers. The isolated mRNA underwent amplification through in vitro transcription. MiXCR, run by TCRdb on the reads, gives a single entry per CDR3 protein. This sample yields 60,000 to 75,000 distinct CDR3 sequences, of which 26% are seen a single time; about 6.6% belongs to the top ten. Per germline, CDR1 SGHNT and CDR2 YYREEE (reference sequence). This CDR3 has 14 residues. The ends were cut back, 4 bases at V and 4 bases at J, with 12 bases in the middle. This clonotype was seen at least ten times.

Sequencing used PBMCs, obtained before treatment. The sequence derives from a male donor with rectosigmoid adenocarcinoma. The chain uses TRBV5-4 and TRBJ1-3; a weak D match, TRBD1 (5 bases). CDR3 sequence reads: CASSGGLLGNTIYF. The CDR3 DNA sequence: TGTGCCAGCAGCGGGGGACTGTTGGGAAACACCATATATTTT.